This T cell receptor (beta chain) appears in the sequencing data of a study of OX40 agonist ivuxolimab in advanced cancers. The V segment lost 5 bases and the J segment 1 base; nucleotides outside the gene matches: 7. The germline V gene encodes CDR1 SGHTA and CDR2 FQGTGA. The CDR3 totals 15 residues. The assay was immunoSEQ multiplex PCR, and TCRdb's table has in-frame clones only and misses some. Of some 50,000 clones in the sample, approximately 83% are singletons; the top ten hold 3% to 3.5%. The sequence derives from an adult with an advanced solid tumor such as melanoma, head and neck, liver or kidney cancer. The rearrangement joins TRBV7-3 to TRBJ1-2; 7 bases line up with TRBD1. The material was CD4+ or CD8+ T cells sorted from blood, obtained in a trial of the OX40 agonist ivuxolimab. As DNA, the CDR3 is TGTGCCAGCAGCCCGTTGGGACAGAGTAACTATGGCTACACCTTC. Amino acid sequence: CASSPLGQSNYGYTF.